The next 32 T cell receptor beta chains were all read from a single sample in a study of blood T cells in healthy people across ages. The second PCR ran roughly 6 to 12 cycles with a sample-barcoded 5' primer and J-beta primers. TCRdb reprocessed the 5' RACE reads with MiXCR, giving one entry per CDR3 protein. The table has fewer than 900,000 distinct CDR3 sequences, about 37% seen once; the top ten hold about an eighth. Sequenced: blood. These receptors all stem from a man younger than 30 in good health.

This clonotype appeared many times. V usage is TRBV6-5 and J usage is TRBJ2-7, with D maybe TRBD1 (6 bases). Trimming removed 0 bases at V and 2 bases at J, with 11 bases between. The CDR3 length is 15 residues. CDR1 MNHEY and CDR2 SVGAGI come from the germline V gene. The CDR3 DNA reads TGTGCCAGCAGTTACTCCACAGGGTCCGCCTACGAGCAGTACTTC. It translates to CASSYSTGSAYEQYF.

The rearrangement joins TRBV5-1 to TRBJ1-2; 8 positions match TRBD1. Germline V gives CDR1 SGHRS, CDR2 YFSETQ. With 4 bases clipped from V and 6 bases from J, the junction kept 14 bases outside the gene matches. The CDR3 covers 16 residues. CDR3 residues: CASSLLRDRSADGYTF. The CDR3 DNA is TGCGCCAGCAGCCTACTCCGGGACAGGAGCGCCGATGGCTACACCTTC.

The rearrangement links TRBV20-1 to TRBJ2-7; weak D call: TRBD1 (6 bases). Trimming cost V 1 base and J 2 bases, with 15 bases left between them. The germline V gene encodes CDR1 DFQATT and CDR2 SNEGSKA (reference sequence). The CDR3 contains 15 residues. The CDR3 loop reads CSARATGHSPYEQYF. The CDR3 DNA reads TGCAGTGCTAGAGCGACGGGACACTCACCCTACGAGCAGTACTTC.

Remarks on this clonotype: A much larger clone lies one base from this, so it may be a read error. This CDR3 is missing its conserved last phenylalanine or tryptophan, likely due to a read error. This chain joins TRBV29-1 and TRBJ2-7; TRBD2 aligns across 7 bases. V shed 4 bases and J 3 bases; nucleotides not matched to a gene: 6. Germline V gives CDR1 SQVTM, CDR2 ANQGSEA. The CDR3 has 13 residues. CDR3 DNA sequence: TGCAGCGTTGGTGGGAGGGGCGGCTACGAGCAGTACTTA. Translated, it gives CSVGGRGGYEQYL.

This clonotype showed up just a few times. This rearrangement joins TRBV25-1 to TRBJ2-7; D uncertain. Trimming took 6 bases from V and 2 from J, leaving 14 bases between them. The CDR3 is 14 amino acids. The germline gives CDR1 MGHDK, CDR2 SYGVNS. In DNA, the CDR3 is TGTGCCAGCAGCACAACTGTTCCACCCTACGAGCAGTACTTC. It is translated as CASSTTVPPYEQYF.

With respect to this clonotype: This may be a read error: a much more frequent sequence differs by one nucleotide. CDR3 loop: CVSSLGGIQNNEQFF. CDR3 in DNA: TGTGTCAGCAGCTTAGGGGGGATACAGAACAATGAGCAGTTCTTC. This chain links TRBV7-2 with TRBJ2-1; D tentatively reads TRBD1 or TRBD2 (6 bases each). CDR3 size: 15 residues. In germline, CDR1 is SGHTA, CDR2 FQGNSA.

This rearrangement joins TRBV7-9 to TRBJ2-1, with D possibly TRBD1 on 8 matching bases. The J call may be wrong; the DNA end is better matched by TRBJ2-7. The CDR3 runs 15 residues. Germline loops: CDR1 SEHNR, CDR2 FQNEAQ (reference sequence). The CDR3 DNA sequence: TGTGCCAGCAGCCCCGGACAGGGACTATACAATGAGCAGTACTTC. It is translated as CASSPGQGLYNEQYF.

The chain uses TRBV29-1 and TRBJ2-4; D is unresolved. Judging by the DNA end, TRBJ2-7 fits better; the J call may be wrong. There are 11 residues in the CDR3. CDR1 and CDR2 from the germline V gene are SQVTM and ANQGSEA. In DNA, the CDR3 is TGCAGCGCAGTGGTGGGGTACGAGCAGTACTTC. Translated, it gives CSAVVGYEQYF.

The genes are TRBV21-1 and TRBJ2-1; TRBD2 is the table's D call, not checked against the DNA. TRBV21-1 is termed a pseudogene. The CDR3 is made up of 18 amino acids. As DNA, the CDR3 is TGTGCCAGCAGCAAAGAAAGCGCGCGGGGGGAAAACTACAATGAGCAGTTCTTC. It codes for CASSKESARGENYNEQFF.

This chain connects TRBV7-2 to TRBJ1-1; D remains ambiguous. Trimming removed 2 bases from V and 6 bases from J, with 10 bases in between. The CDR3 sequence is 13 residues long. Germline V gene lookup returns CDR1 SGHTA and CDR2 FQGNSA. The DNA for the CDR3 is TGTGCCAGCAGCTTACCTGGGGTTGCTGAAGCTTTCTTT. It translates to CASSLPGVAEAFF.

On this clonotype itself: At one boundary the junction diverges from the germline segment, which might be a read error. V and J are TRBV3-1 and TRBJ2-1, with D perhaps being TRBD1 or TRBD2 (5 bases each). Per germline, CDR1 LGHDT and CDR2 YNNKEL (reference sequence). CDR3 length: 16 amino acids. The CDR3 bases are TGTGCCGGCAGCCCATGGGACGGGCTAAGGAGCAATGAGCAGTTCTTC. Translating it yields CAGSPWDGLRSNEQFF.

This clonotype appeared a few times. The chain links TRBV12-3 or TRBV12-4 to TRBJ2-3; 7 bases line up with TRBD1. V dropped 6 bases and J dropped 2; count of bases not matched to a gene: 11. This CDR3 region has 16 residues. CDR3 loop: CASRQYRDSYTDTQYF. In DNA form, the CDR3 reads TGTGCCAGCAGACAATACCGGGACAGTTACACAGATACGCAGTATTTT.

Details on this clonotype: At one end the junction does not follow the germline gene, possibly because of a read error. The chain carries TRBV10-3 and TRBJ2-1; 13 nucleotides match TRBD2. The germline gives CDR1 ENHRY, CDR2 SYGVKD. This CDR3 contains 19 residues. The CDR3 loop is CAISETGTSGESSYNEQLF. CDR3 DNA sequence: TGTGCCATCAGTGAAACCGGGACTAGCGGGGAGAGCTCCTACAATGAGCAGCTCTTC.

The V and J genes are TRBV13 and TRBJ2-3; 12 bases fit TRBD2. CDR1 PRHDT and CDR2 FYEKMQ come from the germline V gene (reference sequence). CDR3 size: 16 residues. The ends lost 5 bases at V and 9 bases at J; junction bases unmatched: 12. This CDR3 is CASSPRTSGATQTQYF. For the CDR3, the DNA is TGTGCCAGCAGCCCCAGGACTAGCGGGGCCACACAGACGCAGTATTTT.

The chain recombines TRBV6-2 or TRBV6-3 with TRBJ1-5; D uncertain. CDR1 is MNHEY and CDR2 is SVGEGT in the germline V gene. V was shortened by 0 bases and J by 6 bases, with 9 bases between the two germline ends. The CDR3 spans 14 residues. The CDR3 loop reads CASSYSRNPQPQHF. In DNA, the CDR3 is TGTGCCAGCAGTTACTCGAGGAACCCTCAGCCCCAGCATTTT.

This clonotype has ten or more counts. V is TRBV4-1 and J is TRBJ1-5; D unclear. From germline, CDR1 is MGHRA and CDR2 YSYEKL. The CDR3 runs to 15 residues. V lost 5 bases to trimming and J lost 6 bases, with 17 bases between them. Here the CDR3 reads CASSATISTGQPQHF. CDR3 nucleotides: TGCGCCAGCAGCGCAACCATATCCACGGGTCAGCCCCAGCATTTT.

The chain combines TRBV3-1 with TRBJ2-1, with D uncertain. The CDR3 has 13 residues. V shed 1 base and J shed 6 bases, with 7 bases lying between them. CDR1 is LGHDT and CDR2 is YNNKEL in the germline V gene (reference sequence). CDR3 nucleotide sequence: TGTGCCAGCAGCCAAGCCAGAACCAATGAGCAGTTCTTC. It translates to CASSQARTNEQFF.

The V gene is TRBV5-8, the J gene TRBJ1-1, with TRBD1 as a possible D gene (6 bases). Trimming pared 1 base from V and 11 bases from J, leaving 15 bases between. Germline CDR1 and CDR2: SGHTS and YDEGEE. This CDR3 is 13 amino acids long. CDR3 in DNA: TGTGCCAGCAGCTTGTCGTCGGGGGCGGGGGCTTTCTTT. This codes for CASSLSSGAGAFF.

This clonotype was counted between two and nine times. The J gene is TRBJ2-7, the V gene TRBV10-3, with a tentative D call TRBD2 (6 bases). This CDR3 is built from 11 residues. Germline loops: CDR1 ENHRY, CDR2 SYGVKD. V was trimmed by 5 bases and J by 7 bases, leaving 9 bases between them. CDR3 residues: CAISPSGEQYF. The CDR3 DNA follows: TGTGCCATCAGTCCAAGCGGGGAGCAGTACTTC.

Regarding this clonotype: Being one base from a much bigger clone, this may be a read error. CDR3 protein: CANSQGAGRGYTF. CDR3 nucleotides: TGTGCCAACTCCCAAGGGGCAGGGCGAGGCTACACCTTC. V and J are TRBV12-3 or TRBV12-4 and TRBJ1-2; possible D gene TRBD1, 5 bases. This CDR3 has 13 amino acids. The V gene lost 10 bases and the J gene lost 8 bases, with 20 bases spanning the gap.

This clonotype was seen more than once but under ten times. The V and J genes are TRBV2 and TRBJ1-6; 8 bases match TRBD1. Trimming cost V 6 bases and J 7 bases; bases outside gene matches: 8. The CDR3 covers 15 residues. The germline CDR1 and CDR2 sequences are SNHLY and FYNNEI. In DNA, the CDR3 is TGTGCCAGCAGCGTTCGGACAGGGATGAATTCACCCCTCCACTTT. This translates into CASSVRTGMNSPLHF.

This clonotype was counted only a few times. This chain joins TRBV28 and TRBJ2-5; TRBD1 aligns across 10 bases. Germline CDR1 is MDHEN and CDR2 is SYDVKM. Losses at the gene ends were 3 bases for V and 2 bases for J; bases not matched to a gene: 6. The CDR3 spans 16 residues. The chain's CDR3 is CASSFPRDRGQETQYF. CDR3 in DNA: TGTGCCAGCAGTTTCCCGAGGGACAGGGGTCAAGAGACCCAGTACTTC.

This clonotype was counted only a few times. This chain uses TRBV4-3 with TRBJ1-1; 8 nucleotides match TRBD1. J was trimmed by 1 base and V by 4 bases; bases with no gene match: 5. Germline V gene sequence: CDR1 LGHNA, CDR2 YSLEER. This CDR3 has 15 residues. The CDR3 spells CASSPQTGANTEAFF. DNA of the CDR3: TGCGCCAGCAGCCCCCAGACAGGGGCGAACACTGAAGCTTTCTTT.

This clonotype has only a few counts. The V call is TRBV4-3, the J call TRBJ2-5; 12 positions agree with TRBD1. This CDR3 has 17 residues. The trim removed 6 bases at V and 4 bases at J, leaving 12 bases unmatched. CDR1 and CDR2 from the germline V gene are LGHNA and YSLEER. CDR3 nucleotide sequence: TGCGCCAGCAGACGTTCTTCCGGGACAGGGGGCGGAGAGACCCAGTACTTC. This codes for CASRRSSGTGGGETQYF.

The table lists this clonotype with a count of one. The chain carries TRBV20-1 and TRBJ2-3; 9 bases are shared with TRBD2. The CDR3 runs to 16 residues. V shed 4 bases, J shed 3 bases, and the junction held 11 bases outside the gene matches. Germline V lookup: CDR1 DFQATT, CDR2 SNEGSKA (reference sequence). CDR3 in DNA: TGCAGTGCTAACCCGGCGGCGGGGGGGCCAACAGATACGCAGTATTTT. Translation gives CSANPAAGGPTDTQYF.

The rearrangement links TRBV6-2 or TRBV6-3 to TRBJ1-1; the D is unclear. Per germline, CDR1 MNHEY and CDR2 SVGEGT. The CDR3 contains 14 residues. V shed 6 bases and J shed 4 bases, with 15 bases lying between them. CDR3 nucleotides: TGTGCCAGCAGCGTGAAAGTCCAGGCCACTGAAGCTTTCTTT. Amino acids: CASSVKVQATEAFF.

For this clonotype: A much more abundant neighbour one base away suggests this may be a read error. The chain has TRBV28 and TRBJ1-1, with 7 nucleotides matching TRBD1. In germline, CDR1 is MDHEN, CDR2 SYDVKM. Trimming cost V 4 bases and J 1 base; bases outside gene matches: 3. The CDR3 extends over 14 amino acids. Written as DNA, the CDR3 is TGTGCCAGCAGTTACGGGACAGCGAACACTGAAGCTTTCTTT. It yields the protein CASSYGTANTEAFF.

In this sample, this clonotype turned up many times. The chain is built from TRBV4-1 and TRBJ1-2; unclear D gene. Germline CDR1 MGHRA, CDR2 YSYEKL. Trimming shortened V by 1 base and J by 2 bases, and 11 bases separated the two germline ends. This CDR3 is 15 amino acids long. The CDR3 coding sequence is TGCGCCAGCAGCCAAGGAGAGGGCAGGAACTATGGCTACACCTTC. Translation: CASSQGEGRNYGYTF.

This clonotype was detected only a few times. The rearrangement uses TRBV29-1 and TRBJ2-2; the match to TRBD1 covers 7 bases. This CDR3 has 14 amino acids. CDR1 and CDR2 (germline): SQVTM, ANQGSEA. With 2 bases clipped from V and 4 bases from J, the junction kept 4 bases outside the gene matches. CDR3 residues: CSVEKGAGTGELFF. CDR3 nucleotides: TGCAGCGTTGAAAAGGGGGCAGGCACCGGGGAGCTGTTTTTT.

This clonotype was recorded at least ten times. The chain is built from TRBV20-1 and TRBJ2-5; D is perhaps TRBD1 (5 bases). Between the trimmed V and J ends, which lost 5 bases and 2 bases, there was a span of 12 bases. This CDR3 spans 13 amino acids. Germline V gene sequence: CDR1 DFQATT, CDR2 SNEGSKA (reference sequence). The CDR3 DNA follows: TGCAGTGCTCCTGTAGGGGCACAAGAGACCCAGTACTTC. Residues: CSAPVGAQETQYF.

This clonotype was counted a few times. This chain links TRBV20-1 with TRBJ2-2, with D possibly being TRBD1 (6 bases). This CDR3 is built from 14 residues. Between the trimmed V and J ends, which lost 6 bases and 0 bases, there was a span of 11 bases. In germline, CDR1 is DFQATT, CDR2 SNEGSKA (reference sequence). Written as DNA, the CDR3 is TGCAGTGCGGGGCCAGGGGCGAACACCGGGGAGCTGTTTTTT. This translates into CSAGPGANTGELFF.

A word on this clonotype: The junction differs from germline at one of its ends, possibly a read error. V is TRBV3-1 and J is TRBJ1-4; 10 bases agree with TRBD1. Germline V lookup: CDR1 LGHDT, CDR2 YNNKEL (reference sequence). This CDR3 comprises 16 residues. Here the CDR3 reads CASSQGTGTGDEKPFF. The CDR3 nucleotides read TGTGCCAGCAGCCAAGGCACCGGGACAGGGGATGAAAAACCGTTTTTT.